Presented here are 20 T cell receptor beta chains from one specimen sequenced in a study of identical twins. Each CDR3 protein gets one entry after TCRdb re-called the 5' RACE reads with MiXCR. Of approximately 550,000 distinct CDR3 sequences listed, around 22% are singletons. These data also featured in a second study, about yellow fever vaccine responses in identical twins.

The sequenced sample was CD4+ T cells sorted from blood. The receptors here all came from a woman under 30 in good health.

The CDR3 sequence is CASSPFRTEAFF. The CDR3 region has the DNA TGTGCCAGCAGCCCCTTTAGGACTGAAGCTTTCTTT. This rearrangement joins TRBV28 to TRBJ1-1; no clear D gene. Germline V CDR1 and CDR2: MDHEN, SYDVKM. The germline V and J ends were trimmed by 6 bases and 5 bases, with 10 bases remaining between them. The CDR3 sequence is 12 residues long.

The rearrangement links TRBV7-9 to TRBJ2-5; a weak D match, TRBD1 (5 bases). V lost 5 bases and J lost 1, with 11 bases in between. Germline V gene data show CDR1 as SEHNR and CDR2 as FQNEAQ (reference sequence). The CDR3 loop spans 14 amino acids. The CDR3: CASSLTEIQETQYF. DNA for the CDR3: TGTGCCAGCAGCCTGACAGAGATCCAAGAGACCCAGTACTTC.

This clonotype appeared a few times. The chain's CDR3 is CASSFGRYNQPQHF. In nucleotides, the CDR3 is TGTGCCAGCAGTTTTGGCAGGTACAATCAGCCCCAGCATTTT. V and J are TRBV12-3 or TRBV12-4 and TRBJ1-5; no clear D. V dropped 3 bases and J dropped 3 bases, with 9 bases sitting between them. The CDR3 extends over 14 amino acids.

The table lists this clonotype with a few counts. V usage is TRBV20-1 and J usage is TRBJ2-5; TRBD1 aligns across 9 bases. The CDR3 covers 13 residues. Germline trimming cut 6 bases from V and 3 bases from J; bases unmatched to any gene: 5. Per germline, CDR1 DFQATT and CDR2 SNEGSKA (reference sequence). The CDR3 sequence: CSATTGGEETQYF. The CDR3 bases are TGCAGTGCAACCACAGGGGGCGAAGAGACCCAGTACTTC.

This clonotype was counted between two and nine times. This rearrangement joins TRBV13 to TRBJ1-2; unclear D gene. V was trimmed by 3 bases and J by 4 bases, leaving 15 bases between them. The germline V gene encodes CDR1 PRHDT and CDR2 FYEKMQ (reference sequence). CDR3 length: 15 residues. The CDR3 loop reads CASSLDGPAAYGYTF. In nucleotides, the CDR3 is TGTGCCAGCAGCTTGGACGGACCTGCGGCCTATGGCTACACCTTC.

This clonotype was counted many times. The V and J genes are TRBV12-3 or TRBV12-4 and TRBJ1-5; TRBD1 matches 7 bases. The CDR3 contains 14 residues. Trimming removed 5 bases from V and 6 bases from J; junction bases left unmatched: 7. The CDR3: CASSQGVGGQPQHF. CDR3 DNA: TGTGCCAGCAGTCAGGGGGTCGGGGGTCAGCCCCAGCATTTT.

This chain links TRBV10-3 with TRBJ2-1; 13 bases match TRBD2. The CDR3 loop spans 17 amino acids. With 0 bases clipped from V and 7 bases from J, the junction kept 6 bases outside the gene matches. Germline CDR1 is ENHRY and CDR2 is SYGVKD. For the CDR3, the DNA is TGTGCCATCAGTGAGTCGAGGACTAGCGGGAGTCGGAATGAGCAGTTCTTC. It yields the protein CAISESRTSGSRNEQFF.

For the CDR3, the DNA is TGTGCCACCAGTGATTACAGGGGGCAGGACACAGATACGCAGTATTTT. Translated: CATSDYRGQDTDTQYF. The rearrangement uses TRBV24-1 and TRBJ2-3; 9 bases fit TRBD1. The CDR3 loop spans 16 amino acids. Germline-derived CDR1 and CDR2 are KGHDR and SFDVKD. J was trimmed by 2 bases and V by 2 bases; bases with no gene match: 4.

V gene TRBV15 combines with J gene TRBJ2-5; 7 nucleotides line up with TRBD2. The V gene's germline CDR1 is LNHNV and CDR2 YYDKDF (reference sequence). The CDR3 covers 16 residues. Germline trimming cut 1 base from V and 5 bases from J; bases unmatched to any gene: 10. The CDR3 DNA is TGTGCCACCAGCAGAGGGGAGGGGACGGTGGGGGAGACCCAGTACTTC. This gives the protein CATSRGEGTVGETQYF.

The V call is TRBV6-2 or TRBV6-3, the J call TRBJ2-6; a possible D gene is TRBD1 (6 bases). V was shortened by 5 bases and J by 0 bases, with 29 bases between the two germline ends. Germline assignment: CDR1 MNHEY and CDR2 SVGEGT. The CDR3 totals 22 residues. The CDR3 here is CASSIYFPTGQFGSSGANVLTF. In DNA form, the CDR3 reads TGTGCCAGCAGTATTTATTTCCCGACCGGACAGTTTGGCAGCTCTGGGGCCAACGTCCTGACTTTC.

The chain links TRBV19 to TRBJ1-5, with 8 bases matching TRBD1. The germline V gene encodes CDR1 LNHDA and CDR2 SQIVND (reference sequence). The J segment lost 2 bases and the V segment lost 3 bases, leaving 9 bases of the junction unmatched. The CDR3 runs to 17 residues. The CDR3 sequence: CASSMIRGPKGNQPQHF. Here the CDR3 DNA reads TGTGCCAGTAGTATGATCAGGGGGCCGAAAGGCAATCAGCCCCAGCATTTT.

This clonotype has a count of ten or more. The chain uses TRBV4-1 and TRBJ1-5, with 8 bases lining up with TRBD1. Germline V CDR1 and CDR2: MGHRA, YSYEKL. Trimming took 6 bases from V and 6 from J; bases not matched to a gene: 7. The CDR3 contains 14 residues. CDR3 sequence (DNA): TGCGCCAGCAGGGGGACAGGCTTTGGTCAGCCCCAGCATTTT. It is translated as CASRGTGFGQPQHF.

CDR3 protein: CASSLAAGQESSGANVLTF. In DNA, the CDR3 is TGCGCCAGCAGCTTGGCCGCGGGCCAAGAGAGCTCTGGGGCCAACGTCCTGACTTTC. V gene TRBV5-1 combines with J gene TRBJ2-6; TRBD2 is a possible D gene (5 bases). CDR1 SGHRS and CDR2 YFSETQ come from the germline V gene. The CDR3 loop spans 19 amino acids. V gave up 0 bases and J gave up 0 bases, with 16 bases separating them. The variable domain in full, with the rest retrieved from reference TRBV5-1 and TRBJ2-6, is KAGVTQTPRYLIKTRGQQVTLSCSPISGHRSVSWYQQTPGQGLQFLFEYFSETQRNKGNFPGRFSGRQFSNSRSEMNVSTLELGDSALYLCASSLAAGQESSGANVLTFGAGSRLTVL.

This chain joins TRBV5-1 and TRBJ2-1; 10 nucleotides line up with TRBD1. CDR3 length equals 15 residues. Germline loops: CDR1 SGHRS, CDR2 YFSETQ. V dropped 6 bases and J dropped 4; count of bases not matched to a gene: 7. CDR3 residues: CASTEGQGSYNEQFF. The CDR3, as DNA: TGCGCCAGCACCGAGGGACAGGGGTCATACAATGAGCAGTTCTTC.

This clonotype was counted between two and nine times. This chain uses TRBV28 with TRBJ2-7, with 7 bases matching TRBD1. CDR3 length equals 12 residues. V trimming: 5 bases; J trimming: 9 bases; junction bases outside the gene matches: 7. Germline CDR1 reads MDHEN; CDR2 reads SYDVKM. The CDR3: CASSQGDLGQYV. As DNA, the CDR3 is TGTGCCAGCAGTCAGGGGGACCTCGGGCAGTACGTC.

This clonotype came up a few times. The V call is TRBV10-3, the J call TRBJ2-1, with 8 bases fitting TRBD1. Germline CDR1 reads ENHRY; CDR2 reads SYGVKD. CDR3 length equals 14 residues. V shed 6 bases, J shed 7 bases, and the junction held 8 bases outside the gene matches. The CDR3 nucleotides read TGTGCCATCAGCGGACAGGGAAAGGGTAATGAGCAGTTCTTC. This encodes CAISGQGKGNEQFF.

This clonotype came up once. The CDR3 nucleotides are TGTGCCAGCAGTTTTGGACTAGCGGCCGAAGAGACCCAGTACTTC. It is translated as CASSFGLAAEETQYF. This chain uses TRBV12-3 or TRBV12-4 with TRBJ2-5, with TRBD2 matching over 10 bases. J lost 3 bases, V lost 3 bases, and 4 bases had no gene match. The CDR3 contains 15 residues.

J is TRBJ2-7 and V is TRBV6-1, with 9 positions matching TRBD1. Germline trimming cut 11 bases from V and 2 bases from J; bases unmatched to any gene: 7. In germline, CDR1 is MNHNS, CDR2 SASEGT. The CDR3 contains 13 residues. CDR3 region: CAHRGRVPYEQYV. The DNA of the CDR3 is TGTGCCCACAGGGGGCGCGTCCCCTACGAGCAGTACGTC.

The table lists this clonotype with a few counts. CDR3 DNA sequence: TGTGCCATCAGTGAGGGGGGACCGGGAAACACCATATATTTT. Translating it yields CAISEGGPGNTIYF. The J gene is TRBJ1-3, the V gene TRBV10-3; the D gene is possibly TRBD1 (5 bases). The germline CDR1 and CDR2 sequences are ENHRY and SYGVKD. V was pared by 2 bases and J by 4 bases, with 9 bases between. The CDR3 covers 14 residues.

This chain uses TRBV4-2 with TRBJ2-7; D is uncertain. Between the trimmed V and J ends, which lost 1 base and 2 bases, there was a span of 9 bases. CDR1 and CDR2 (germline): LGHNA, YNFKEQ. The CDR3 has 14 amino acids. CDR3 sequence reads: CASSQGVGTYEQYF. The CDR3 bases are TGTGCCAGCAGCCAAGGTGTGGGGACCTACGAGCAGTACTTC.